The 10 T cell receptor beta chains below were found in one sample sequenced in a study of T cell responses to AZD1222 COVID-19 vaccine. Some clones are missing from TCRdb's copy, which holds only in-frame ones; the method was immunoSEQ multiplex PCR. The sample carries some 160,000 clones, about 92% recorded once. The material sequenced was peripheral blood, taken on day 0 of AZD1222 vaccination. These receptors were collected from an adult in good health.

The V gene is TRBV10-1, the J gene TRBJ1-6; no definite D call. V was clipped by 2 bases and J by 10 bases, with 18 bases between them. The V gene's germline CDR1 is WNHNN and CDR2 SYGVQD (reference sequence). The CDR3 length is 16 residues. CDR3 protein: CASSETLPGNKSPLHF. CDR3 DNA sequence: TGCGCCAGCAGTGAGACCTTACCGGGTAACAAATCACCCCTCCACTTT.

The chain joins TRBV6-1 to TRBJ1-4; D may be TRBD1 (6 bases). Germline V gene data show CDR1 as MNHNS and CDR2 as SASEGT. Trimming shortened V by 4 bases and J by 3 bases, and 18 bases separated the two germline ends. This CDR3 has 17 residues. In DNA form, the CDR3 reads TGTGCCAGCAGTGCCTGGGGGCTGACAGAGTCTAATGAAAAACTGTTTTTT. Its protein product is CASSAWGLTESNEKLFF.

The chain combines TRBV3-1 (or the pseudogene TRBV3-2) with TRBJ2-7, with TRBD2 as a possible D gene (6 bases). The CDR3 contains 16 residues. In germline, CDR1 is LGHDT, CDR2 YNNKEL (reference sequence). Deletions cut 0 bases from V and 0 bases from J, with 12 bases between. The CDR3 loop is CASSQDPGDDSYEQYF. In nucleotides, the CDR3 is TGTGCCAGCAGCCAAGATCCGGGGGACGACTCCTACGAGCAGTACTTC.

This chain connects TRBV7-9 to TRBJ2-7, with D possibly TRBD1 on 7 matching bases. Germline V gene lookup returns CDR1 SEHNR and CDR2 FQNEAQ (reference sequence). V was pared by 5 bases and J by 2 bases, with 16 bases between. The CDR3 is 15 amino acids. CDR3 coding DNA: TGTGCCAGCAGCCTCTTGGAGGGGGCGCCCTACGAGCAGTACTTC. Protein sequence: CASSLLEGAPYEQYF. Full variable domain (outside the CDR3, taken from reference TRBV7-9 and TRBJ2-7): DTGVSQNPRHKITKRGQNVTFRCDPISEHNRLYWYRQTLGQGPEFLTYFQNEAQLEKSRLLSDRFSAERPKGSFSTLEIQRTEQGDSAMYLCASSLLEGAPYEQYFGPGTRLTVT.

This rearrangement joins TRBV7-8 to TRBJ1-1; tentatively, D is TRBD1 (5 bases). Germline V gene sequence: CDR1 SGHVS, CDR2 FQNEAQ. V was shortened by 2 bases and J by 3 bases, with 7 bases between the two germline ends. This CDR3 region has 13 residues. CDR3 coding DNA: TGTGCCAGCAGCTTACAGGGTTACACTGAAGCTTTCTTT. Its translation is CASSLQGYTEAFF.

This chain connects TRBV5-1 to TRBJ2-5; D possibly uses TRBD1 or TRBD2 (6 bases each). From germline, CDR1 is SGHRS and CDR2 YFSETQ. V was pared by 4 bases and J by 2 bases, with 12 bases between. The CDR3 length is 14 residues. The CDR3 protein is CASSAGQLQETQYF. CDR3 sequence (DNA): TGCGCCAGCAGCGCGGGACAACTACAAGAGACCCAGTACTTC.

V usage is TRBV7-6 and J usage is TRBJ1-2; 11 bases agree with TRBD1. The CDR3 is 16 amino acids. CDR1 is SGHVS, CDR2 FNYEAQ, per germline. The junction had 5 bases not matched to a gene; V was cut back by 1 base and J by 4 bases. CDR3 bases: TGTGCCAGCAGCTTAGGGGGACAGGGGGGCATCTATGGCTACACCTTC. Translated: CASSLGGQGGIYGYTF.

This clone was detected only once. CDR3 region: CASSWGQLNSPLHF. DNA for the CDR3: TGTGCCAGCAGCTGGGGACAGCTAAATTCACCCCTCCACTTT. V and J are TRBV14 and TRBJ1-6, with 7 positions matching TRBD1. This CDR3 has 14 residues. The germline V gene has CDR1 SGHDN and CDR2 FVKESK. Trimming cost V 5 bases and J 7 bases; bases outside gene matches: 5. The whole variable domain, remainder taken from reference TRBV14 and TRBJ1-6, is EAGVTQFPSHSVIEKGQTVTLRCDPISGHDNLYWYRRVMGKEIKFLLHFVKESKQDESGMPNNRFLAERTGGTYSTLKVQPAELEDSGVYFCASSWGQLNSPLHFGNGTRLTVT.

The rearrangement links TRBV18 to TRBJ1-4; possibly TRBD1 for D (6 bases). CDR1 KGHSH and CDR2 LQKENI come from the germline V gene. The CDR3 is 14 residues long. V was shortened by 2 bases and J by 6 bases, with 10 bases between the two germline ends. In DNA form, the CDR3 reads TGTGCCAGCTCACCAGGCAGGACAGATGAAAAACTGTTTTTT. Translation gives CASSPGRTDEKLFF.

CDR3 amino acids: CASSTATNEKLFF. CDR3 coding DNA: TGCGCCAGCAGCACAGCAACTAATGAAAAACTGTTTTTT. The chain has TRBV5-1 and TRBJ1-4; D not resolved. This CDR3 spans 13 amino acids. V lost 4 bases, J lost 0 bases, and 4 bases lay in between. Germline CDR1 reads SGHRS; CDR2 reads YFSETQ.